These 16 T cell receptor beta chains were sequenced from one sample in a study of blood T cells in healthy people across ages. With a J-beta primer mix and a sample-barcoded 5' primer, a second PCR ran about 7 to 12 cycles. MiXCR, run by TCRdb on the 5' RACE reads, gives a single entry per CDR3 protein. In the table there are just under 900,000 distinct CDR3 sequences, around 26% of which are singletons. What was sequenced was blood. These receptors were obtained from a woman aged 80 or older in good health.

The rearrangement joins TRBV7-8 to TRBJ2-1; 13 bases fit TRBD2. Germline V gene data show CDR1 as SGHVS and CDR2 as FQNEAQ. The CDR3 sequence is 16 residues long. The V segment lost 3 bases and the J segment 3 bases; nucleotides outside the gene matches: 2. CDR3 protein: CASSFRLAGGYNEQFF. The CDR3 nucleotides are TGTGCCAGCAGCTTCCGACTAGCGGGAGGCTACAATGAGCAGTTCTTC.

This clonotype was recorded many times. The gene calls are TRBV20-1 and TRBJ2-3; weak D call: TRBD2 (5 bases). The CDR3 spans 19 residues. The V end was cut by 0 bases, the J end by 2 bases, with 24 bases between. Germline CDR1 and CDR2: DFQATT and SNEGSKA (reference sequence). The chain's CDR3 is CSARDPLSYGSGNTDTQYF. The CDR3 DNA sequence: TGCAGTGCTAGAGATCCCTTGTCCTACGGAAGCGGTAACACAGATACGCAGTATTTT.

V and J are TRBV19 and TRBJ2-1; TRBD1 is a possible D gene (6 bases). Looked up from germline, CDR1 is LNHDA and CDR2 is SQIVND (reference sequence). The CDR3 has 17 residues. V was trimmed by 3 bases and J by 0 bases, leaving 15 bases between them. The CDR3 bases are TGTGCCAGTAGTATTTACAGGGCCGCTAGCTCCTACAATGAGCAGTTCTTC. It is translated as CASSIYRAASSYNEQFF.

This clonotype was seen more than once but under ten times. CDR3 region: CASSKAEETQYF. CDR3 coding DNA: TGTGCCAGCTCAAAAGCTGAAGAGACCCAGTACTTC. This chain uses TRBV18 with TRBJ2-5; D is uncertain. The length of the CDR3 is 12 residues. V dropped 5 bases and J dropped 3 bases, with 7 bases sitting between them. The germline gives CDR1 KGHSH, CDR2 LQKENI.

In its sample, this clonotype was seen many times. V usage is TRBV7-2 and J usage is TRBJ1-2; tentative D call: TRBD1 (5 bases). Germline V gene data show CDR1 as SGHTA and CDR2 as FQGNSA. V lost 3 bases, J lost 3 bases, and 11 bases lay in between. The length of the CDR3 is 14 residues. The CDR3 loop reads CASSFPGFDYGYTF. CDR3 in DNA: TGTGCCAGCAGCTTCCCAGGGTTTGACTATGGCTACACCTTC. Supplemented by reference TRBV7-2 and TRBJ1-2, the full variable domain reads GAGVSQSPSNKVTEKGKDVELRCDPISGHTALYWYRQSLGQGLEFLIYFQGNSAPDKSGLPSDRFSAERTGGSVSTLTIQRTQQEDSAVYLCASSFPGFDYGYTFGSGTRLTVV.

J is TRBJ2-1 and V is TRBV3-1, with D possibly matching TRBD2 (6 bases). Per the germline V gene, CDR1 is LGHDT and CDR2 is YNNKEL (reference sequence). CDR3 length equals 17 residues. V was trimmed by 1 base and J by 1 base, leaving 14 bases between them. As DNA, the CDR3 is TGTGCCAGCAGCCAAGGGGGTAGCGGCCTTTCCTACAATGAGCAGTTCTTC. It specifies CASSQGGSGLSYNEQFF.

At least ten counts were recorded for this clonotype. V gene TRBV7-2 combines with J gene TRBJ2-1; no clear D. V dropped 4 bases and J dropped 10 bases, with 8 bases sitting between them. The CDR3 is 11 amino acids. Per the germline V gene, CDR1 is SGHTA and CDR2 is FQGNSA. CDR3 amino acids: CASSSGSEQFF. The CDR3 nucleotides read TGTGCCAGCAGCTCTGGGTCGGAGCAGTTCTTC.

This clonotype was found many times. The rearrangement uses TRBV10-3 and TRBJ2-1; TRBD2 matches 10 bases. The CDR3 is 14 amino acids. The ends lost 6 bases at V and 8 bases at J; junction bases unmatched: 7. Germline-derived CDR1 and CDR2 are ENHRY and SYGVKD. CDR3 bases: TGTGCCATCAGCCTAGCGGGGGCCTCGGATGAGCAGTTCTTC. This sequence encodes CAISLAGASDEQFF.

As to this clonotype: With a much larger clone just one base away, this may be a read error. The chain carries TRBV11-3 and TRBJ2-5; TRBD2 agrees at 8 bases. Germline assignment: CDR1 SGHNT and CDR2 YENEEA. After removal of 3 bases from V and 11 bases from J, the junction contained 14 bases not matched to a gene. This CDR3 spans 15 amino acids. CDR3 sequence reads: CASSLSGGEYNEQYF. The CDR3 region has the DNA TGTGCCAGCAGCTTGAGCGGGGGCGAGTACAATGAGCAGTACTTC.

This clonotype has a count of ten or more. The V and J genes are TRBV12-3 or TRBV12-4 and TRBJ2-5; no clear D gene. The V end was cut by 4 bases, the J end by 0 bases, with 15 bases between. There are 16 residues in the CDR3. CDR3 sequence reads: CASSSLLERNQETQYF. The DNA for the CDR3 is TGTGCCAGCAGTTCCCTTCTGGAGCGCAACCAAGAGACCCAGTACTTC.

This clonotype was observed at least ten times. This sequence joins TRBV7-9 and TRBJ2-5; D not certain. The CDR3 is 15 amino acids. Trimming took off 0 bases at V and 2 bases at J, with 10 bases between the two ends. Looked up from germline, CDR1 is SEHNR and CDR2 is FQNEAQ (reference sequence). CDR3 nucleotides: TGTGCCAGCAGCTTAGCGGTCTACCTACAAGAGACCCAGTACTTC. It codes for CASSLAVYLQETQYF.

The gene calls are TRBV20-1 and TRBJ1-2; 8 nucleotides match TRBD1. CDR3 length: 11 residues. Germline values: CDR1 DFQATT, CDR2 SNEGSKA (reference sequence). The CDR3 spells CFCQGADGYTF. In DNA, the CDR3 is TGCTTTTGCCAGGGGGCGGATGGCTACACCTTC.

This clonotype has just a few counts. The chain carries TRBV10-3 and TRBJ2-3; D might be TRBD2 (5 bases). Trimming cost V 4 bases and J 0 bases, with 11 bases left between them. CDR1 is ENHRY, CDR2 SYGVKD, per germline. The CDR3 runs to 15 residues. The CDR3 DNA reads TGTGCCATCAGTGGTAACGAGCGGAGCACAGATACGCAGTATTTT. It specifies CAISGNERSTDTQYF.

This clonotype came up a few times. CDR3 DNA sequence: TGTGCCAGCAGCTCGTGGACGGCTCCGGATGGCTACACCTTC. Its translation: CASSSWTAPDGYTF. The chain uses TRBV7-9 and TRBJ1-2; D unclear. There are 14 residues in the CDR3. Germline assignment: CDR1 SEHNR and CDR2 FQNEAQ (reference sequence). V was cut by 4 bases and J by 6 bases, with 15 bases left in between.

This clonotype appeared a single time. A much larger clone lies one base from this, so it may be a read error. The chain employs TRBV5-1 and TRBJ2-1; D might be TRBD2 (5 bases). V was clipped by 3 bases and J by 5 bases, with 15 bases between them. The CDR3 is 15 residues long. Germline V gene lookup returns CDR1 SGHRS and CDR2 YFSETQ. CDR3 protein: CASSWDIGDHNEQFF. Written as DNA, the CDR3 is TGCGCCAGCAGCTGGGATATCGGGGATCACAATGAGCAGTTCTTC.

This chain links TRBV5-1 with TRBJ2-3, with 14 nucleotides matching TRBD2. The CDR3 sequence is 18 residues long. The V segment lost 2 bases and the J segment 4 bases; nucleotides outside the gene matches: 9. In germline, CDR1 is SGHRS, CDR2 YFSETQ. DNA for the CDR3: TGCGCCAGCAGCTTACCGGGACTAGCGGGGGTTAGGGCAGATACGCAGTATTTT. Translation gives CASSLPGLAGVRADTQYF.